The next 25 T cell receptor beta chains were all read from a single sample in a study of T cell repertoires in cytomegalovirus infection. TCRdb analysed the reads with MiXCR anew, one entry per CDR3 protein. The sample lists 200,000 to 300,000 distinct CDR3 sequences, around 15% occurring once. Sequences were obtained from PBMCs. The receptors stem from a human donor in good health (CMV status not recorded). Some clones in this sample may be carry-over from other donors' samples.

The chain links TRBV7-2 to TRBJ2-1, with D perhaps TRBD2 (5 bases). The CDR3 is 14 residues long. Trimming cost V 4 bases and J 6 bases, with 13 bases left between them. The V gene's germline CDR1 is SGHTA and CDR2 FQGNSA. The CDR3 nucleotides read TGTGCCAGCAGCTCCTCACTAGGTTCCAATGAGCAGTTCTTC. This codes for CASSSSLGSNEQFF.

This clonotype was picked up a small number of times. The rearrangement joins TRBV6-1 to TRBJ1-1, with 10 nucleotides matching TRBD1. Germline V gene data show CDR1 as MNHNS and CDR2 as SASEGT. The CDR3 runs 14 residues. The V gene end was trimmed by 11 bases and the J gene end by 0 bases; junction bases not matched to a gene: 6. The CDR3 DNA is TGTGCCGCTTGGGACAGGGGATTGAACACTGAAGCTTTCTTT. Translation: CAAWDRGLNTEAFF.

This clonotype appeared many times. This chain uses TRBV7-2 with TRBJ2-1, with D perhaps being TRBD1 or TRBD2 (5 bases each). The CDR3 has 15 residues. V lost 5 bases and J 8 bases, leaving 19 bases between the germline ends. Germline assignment: CDR1 SGHTA and CDR2 FQGNSA. This chain's CDR3 is CASSLTGPGLYEQFF. The DNA for the CDR3 is TGTGCCAGCAGCCTTACAGGCCCGGGGTTGTATGAGCAGTTCTTC.

Here the CDR3 DNA reads TGTGCCAGCTCAACGACAGGGATCCAAGAGACCCAGTACTTC. Amino acid sequence: CASSTTGIQETQYF. The V gene is TRBV18, the J gene TRBJ2-5; 7 bases map to TRBD1. Trimming took 5 bases from V and 1 from J; bases not matched to a gene: 4. Germline CDR1 KGHSH, CDR2 LQKENI. The CDR3 runs 14 residues.

The chain recombines TRBV28 with TRBJ2-1, with D perhaps given as TRBD1 or TRBD2 (5 bases each). Trimming left V 2 bases short and J 5 bases short, with 10 bases between. This CDR3 spans 14 amino acids. The germline V gene encodes CDR1 MDHEN and CDR2 SYDVKM. CDR3 nucleotides: TGTGCCAGCAGTTTAGGGACCACTAACAATGAGCAGTTCTTC. As protein: CASSLGTTNNEQFF.

This clonotype was seen a handful of times. The chain employs TRBV20-1 and TRBJ2-4; TRBD2 aligns across 13 bases. The CDR3 has 15 amino acids. CDR1 DFQATT and CDR2 SNEGSKA come from the germline V gene (reference sequence). V shed 6 bases and J 5 bases; nucleotides not matched to a gene: 7. DNA for the CDR3: TGCAGTGCCAGAAACGGACTAGCGGGGGAAAACATTCAGTACTTC. This translates into CSARNGLAGENIQYF.

This clonotype has more than one count but fewer than ten. The genes are TRBV6-5 and TRBJ1-4; 8 bases are a match to TRBD1. CDR1 and CDR2 (germline): MNHEY, SVGAGI. V trimming: 0 bases; J trimming: 6 bases; junction bases outside the gene matches: 3. This CDR3 comprises 15 residues. Here the CDR3 DNA reads TGTGCCAGCAGTTACTCGACAGGGGTTTATGAAAAACTGTTTTTT. Its protein product is CASSYSTGVYEKLFF.

This clonotype was seen many times. The genes are TRBV12-3 or TRBV12-4 and TRBJ2-7, with a tentative D call TRBD1 (6 bases). The V end lost 4 bases, the J end lost 2 bases, and 15 bases lay between the germline ends. The CDR3 loop spans 15 amino acids. The chain's CDR3 is CASSYSPGATYEQYF. The CDR3 bases are TGTGCCAGCAGTTACAGTCCAGGGGCTACCTACGAGCAGTACTTC.

At least ten counts were recorded for this clonotype. V gene TRBV10-3 combines with J gene TRBJ2-2, with 7 bases identical to TRBD1. Germline-derived CDR1 and CDR2 are ENHRY and SYGVKD. The CDR3 has 15 amino acids. J lost 6 bases, V lost 3 bases, and 7 bases had no gene match. In nucleotides, the CDR3 is TGTGCCATCAGTGAAGAGAACAGGGGAGCCGGGGAGCTGTTTTTT. Translated: CAISEENRGAGELFF.

This clonotype was counted many times. The chain links TRBV6-4 to TRBJ1-2; D not resolved. Germline loops: CDR1 MRHNA, CDR2 SNTAGT. V lost 2 bases, J lost 6 bases, and 19 bases lay in between. This CDR3 contains 16 residues. The CDR3: CASSDDGGRQRNGYTF. DNA of the CDR3: TGTGCCAGCAGTGACGACGGAGGGAGGCAGAGAAATGGCTACACCTTC.

The J gene is TRBJ1-2, the V gene TRBV4-2, with no clear D. The length of the CDR3 is 16 residues. V was clipped by 0 bases and J by 4 bases, with 15 bases between them. The germline gives CDR1 LGHNA, CDR2 YNFKEQ. This CDR3 reads CASSQDFGGILYGYTF. The DNA for the CDR3 is TGTGCCAGCAGCCAAGATTTCGGCGGAATCCTCTATGGCTACACCTTC.

This clonotype was observed a handful of times. The chain has TRBV12-5 and TRBJ1-6; D gene uncertain. Trimming removed 6 bases from V and 5 bases from J, with 5 bases in between. Germline CDR1 and CDR2: LGHNT and FRNRAP. CDR3 length equals 12 residues. The DNA of the CDR3 is TGTGCTAGTGGGCCAGATAATTCACCCCTCCACTTT. Its protein product is CASGPDNSPLHF.

This clonotype came up many times. This rearrangement joins TRBV6-2 or TRBV6-3 to TRBJ2-1; tentatively, D is TRBD2 (5 bases). CDR1 MNHEY and CDR2 SVGEGT come from the germline V gene. The CDR3 is made up of 15 amino acids. The V and J ends lost 5 bases and 4 bases respectively, with 15 bases between them. The CDR3 DNA is TGTGCCAGCAGTGTGGCACTAGTCGGATACAATGAGCAGTTCTTC. It translates to CASSVALVGYNEQFF.

This clonotype has ten or more counts. The gene calls are TRBV28 and TRBJ2-6; D might be TRBD1 (5 bases). V was shortened by 9 bases and J by 1 base, with 16 bases between the two germline ends. The germline V gene encodes CDR1 MDHEN and CDR2 SYDVKM. The CDR3 contains 16 residues. The CDR3 sequence: CASSLGAHSGANVLTF. The CDR3 region has the DNA TGTGCCAGTTCCCTTGGGGCACATTCTGGGGCCAACGTCCTGACTTTC.

In this sample, this clonotype turned up many times. This chain links TRBV5-1 with TRBJ2-2; 8 nucleotides agree with TRBD1. The CDR3 length is 16 residues. V dropped 4 bases and J dropped 7; count of bases not matched to a gene: 12. Germline-derived CDR1 and CDR2 are SGHRS and YFSETQ. The CDR3 coding sequence is TGCGCCAGCAGCCGGAACCTCCAGGGGGCCGGCGGGGAGCTGTTTTTT. It is translated as CASSRNLQGAGGELFF. The variable domain in full, with the rest retrieved from reference TRBV5-1 and TRBJ2-2, is KAGVTQTPRYLIKTRGQQVTLSCSPISGHRSVSWYQQTPGQGLQFLFEYFSETQRNKGNFPGRFSGRQFSNSRSEMNVSTLELGDSALYLCASSRNLQGAGGELFFGEGSRLTVL.

The genes are TRBV5-6 and TRBJ2-7; D call uncertain. This CDR3 is 14 amino acids long. Germline CDR1 SGHDT, CDR2 YYEEEE. V lost 0 bases, J lost 3 bases, and 10 bases lay in between. CDR3 coding DNA: TGTGCCAGCAGCTTGGGACCGACCCACTACGAGCAGTACTTC. Its translation: CASSLGPTHYEQYF.

This clonotype has ten or more counts. The V and J genes are TRBV7-2 and TRBJ1-2, with D perhaps matching TRBD1 (5 bases). The CDR3 consists of 14 residues. V was shortened by 2 bases and J by 5 bases, with 12 bases between the two germline ends. CDR1 and CDR2 (germline): SGHTA, FQGNSA. The CDR3 loop is CASSLPGLSYGYTF. CDR3 DNA: TGTGCCAGCAGCTTACCGGGACTCTCATATGGCTACACCTTC.

This clonotype has a count of ten or more. The chain's CDR3 is CASISVRGRSNQPQHF. The CDR3 DNA reads as TGTGCCAGCATCTCGGTCAGGGGTCGGAGCAATCAGCCCCAGCATTTT. This chain uses TRBV7-9 with TRBJ1-5, with D possibly TRBD1 on 6 matching bases. V shed 7 bases and J shed 1 base, with 17 bases lying between them. Germline values: CDR1 SEHNR, CDR2 FQNEAQ (reference sequence). The CDR3 loop spans 16 amino acids.

This clonotype came up a few times. The genes are TRBV3-1 and TRBJ1-6; 11 nucleotides line up with TRBD1. Germline trimming cut 5 bases from V and 10 bases from J; bases unmatched to any gene: 10. Germline loops: CDR1 LGHDT, CDR2 YNNKEL (reference sequence). The CDR3 consists of 16 residues. The CDR3, as DNA: TGTGCCAGCAGCGTCCCCGGGACAGGGGGGGACTCACCCCTCCACTTT. As protein: CASSVPGTGGDSPLHF.

This clonotype was recorded a few times. The V gene is TRBV28, the J gene TRBJ2-5; D is undetermined. Germline V lookup: CDR1 MDHEN, CDR2 SYDVKM. This CDR3 spans 11 amino acids. V dropped 3 bases and J dropped 5 bases, with 4 bases sitting between them. For the CDR3, the DNA is TGTGCCAGCAGTTTTGCGGAGACCCAGTACTTC. The encoded protein is CASSFAETQYF.

J is TRBJ1-2 and V is TRBV29-1; D remains unclear. Trimming removed 6 bases from V and 2 bases from J, with 7 bases in between. Germline V gene sequence: CDR1 SQVTM, CDR2 ANQGSEA. The CDR3 sequence is 11 residues long. This chain's CDR3 is CSVGENYGYTF. The CDR3 nucleotides are TGCAGCGTCGGGGAAAACTATGGCTACACCTTC.

The sample holds many counts of this clonotype. The genes are TRBV6-4 and TRBJ2-1, with 14 bases identical to TRBD2. The CDR3 length is 18 residues. The V gene end was trimmed by 4 bases and the J gene end by 6 bases; junction bases not matched to a gene: 11. The germline V gene has CDR1 MRHNA and CDR2 SNTAGT. CDR3 DNA sequence: TGTGCCAGCAGTGGAGGGACTAGCGGGAGTCGGGTGAGCAATGAGCAGTTCTTC. The encoded protein is CASSGGTSGSRVSNEQFF.

This clonotype has at least ten counts. The chain uses TRBV6-2 or TRBV6-3 and TRBJ2-1; no clear D. The CDR3 contains 12 residues. Germline V gene data show CDR1 as MNHEY and CDR2 as SVGEGT. V lost 5 bases, J lost 3 bases, and 5 bases lay in between. CDR3 loop: CASSIGYNEQFF. The CDR3 DNA sequence: TGTGCCAGCAGTATTGGCTACAATGAGCAGTTCTTC.

This clonotype appeared many times. This chain links TRBV19 with TRBJ2-2, with D perhaps matching TRBD1 (5 bases). The CDR3 runs to 14 residues. Germline CDR1 LNHDA, CDR2 SQIVND (reference sequence). The germline V and J ends were trimmed by 6 bases and 6 bases, with 14 bases remaining between them. The CDR3 bases are TGTGCCAGTAGCGCCAGGGTGGATTCCGGGGAGCTGTTTTTT. It specifies CASSARVDSGELFF.

This clonotype was observed a handful of times. This chain connects TRBV6-6 to TRBJ1-1; 10 positions agree with TRBD1. Germline-derived CDR1 and CDR2 are MNHNY and SVGAGI (reference sequence). This CDR3 is 16 amino acids long. The junction had 8 bases not matched to a gene; V was cut back by 2 bases and J by 5 bases. CDR3: CASSYRVGQGRTEAFF. The CDR3 DNA sequence: TGTGCCAGCAGTTACCGCGTGGGACAGGGGAGAACTGAAGCTTTCTTT.